Below, 10 T cell receptor beta chains from the same sample are listed, as sequenced in a study of T cells in Graves' hyperthyroidism and ophthalmopathy. RNA transcripts were the template for amplifying TCR beta CDR3 regions. Using the HTBI primer set, a first-round RT-PCR was run on the TCR CDR3. In TCRdb, the multiplex PCR reads were re-called with MiXCR into one record per CDR3 protein. The data hold 300,000 to 450,000 distinct CDR3 sequences, with roughly 25% observed a single time. Specimen: blood. The receptor source for this set is a man aged 50-59 years with Graves' hyperthyroidism.

The V call is TRBV20-1, the J call TRBJ1-1; no firm D call. CDR3 length: 14 amino acids. V gave up 2 bases and J gave up 2 bases, with 12 bases separating them. Germline CDR1 reads DFQATT; CDR2 reads SNEGSKA (reference sequence). CDR3 residues: CSARRSGGNTEAFF. CDR3 nucleotide sequence: TGCAGTGCTAGACGCTCGGGAGGTAACACTGAAGCTTTCTTT.

The J gene is TRBJ2-5, the V gene TRBV5-5; D not resolved. The CDR3 spans 12 residues. Trimming took off 2 bases at V and 4 bases at J, with 6 bases between the two ends. Germline CDR1 reads SGHKS; CDR2 reads YYEKEE (reference sequence). CDR3 protein: CASSFPPETQYF. In nucleotides, the CDR3 is TGTGCCAGCAGCTTCCCCCCAGAGACCCAGTACTTC.

At least ten counts were recorded for this clonotype. The chain joins TRBV3-1 to TRBJ2-7; TRBD2 aligns across 12 bases. V trimming: 1 base; J trimming: 7 bases; junction bases outside the gene matches: 2. The CDR3 sequence is 14 residues long. Per germline, CDR1 LGHDT and CDR2 YNNKEL (reference sequence). The CDR3 protein is CASSQGTSGVEQYF. CDR3 DNA: TGTGCCAGCAGCCAAGGGACTAGCGGGGTGGAGCAGTACTTC.

The chain couples TRBV7-9 to TRBJ2-3; a possible D gene is TRBD1 (7 bases). The CDR3 sequence is 15 residues long. The V gene lost 5 bases and the J gene lost 6 bases, with 18 bases spanning the gap. CDR1 SEHNR and CDR2 FQNEAQ come from the germline V gene (reference sequence). CDR3 region: CASSLQGGNRDTQYF. CDR3 DNA sequence: TGTGCCAGCAGCCTCCAGGGGGGTAATAGGGATACGCAGTATTTT.

This sequence joins TRBV7-9 and TRBJ2-3, with a possible D match to TRBD1 (5 bases). The V gene lost 5 bases and the J gene lost 5 bases, with 11 bases spanning the gap. The CDR3 loop spans 13 amino acids. Germline loops: CDR1 SEHNR, CDR2 FQNEAQ (reference sequence). CDR3 in DNA: TGTGCCAGCAGCCCAGAAGGGGAAGATACGCAGTATTTT. It codes for CASSPEGEDTQYF.

This clonotype was recorded only once. A read error may account for a junction end that differs from germline. The V call is TRBV29-1, the J call TRBJ2-7, with D unclear. The CDR3 runs to 12 residues. CDR1 is SQVTM, CDR2 ANQGSEA, per germline. CDR3 residues: CSVGSSSYGQYF. CDR3 nucleotide sequence: TGCAGCGTTGGCTCGAGCTCCTACGGGCAGTACTTC.

Only a few counts were recorded for this clonotype. V and J are TRBV29-1 and TRBJ1-1; D remains unclear. V dropped 7 bases and J dropped 6 bases, with 15 bases sitting between them. CDR1 and CDR2 from the germline V gene are SQVTM and ANQGSEA. The length of the CDR3 is 12 residues. The CDR3 DNA sequence: TGCAGCGGAAGGACCGAGCGACCTGAAGCTTTCTTT. Translation gives CSGRTERPEAFF.

This clonotype has more than one count but fewer than ten. The chain links TRBV14 to TRBJ2-2; D gene uncertain. This CDR3 contains 14 residues. Germline V gene sequence: CDR1 SGHDN, CDR2 FVKESK. Trimming stripped 0 bases from V and 5 bases from J, with 7 bases between. CDR3 coding DNA: TGTGCCAGCAGCCAAGATACGGGTACCGGGGAGCTGTTTTTT. Protein product: CASSQDTGTGELFF.

V and J are TRBV7-2 and TRBJ2-7, with 7 bases lining up with TRBD2. Germline loops: CDR1 SGHTA, CDR2 FQGNSA. The CDR3 contains 14 residues. The ends lost 6 bases at V and 7 bases at J; junction bases unmatched: 12. The CDR3 bases are TGTGCCAGCAGTCCCCGGGGAGGGTTGGGAGAGCAGTACTTC. This translates into CASSPRGGLGEQYF.

The table lists this clonotype with a few counts. CDR3 sequence reads: CSARREVEAFF. CDR3 DNA: TGCAGTGCTAGAAGGGAGGTTGAAGCTTTCTTT. The chain uses TRBV20-1 and TRBJ1-1, with D uncertain. With 2 bases removed from V and 7 bases from J, the gap between germline ends came to 8 bases. The CDR3 has 11 amino acids. CDR1 DFQATT and CDR2 SNEGSKA come from the germline V gene (reference sequence).